This TCR beta chain was identified during a study of cytomegalovirus exposure and HLA in healthy donors. Whole-study results and caveats: A previous analysis found most TCR beta V segments productive roughly 90% or roughly 30% of the time.

In the PCR, 60 Vbeta and 13 Jbeta primers were used. As handled by the study authors: A follow-up analysis tallied about 80 million unique TCR beta chains, about 10 million shared. This table comes from immunoSEQ multiplex PCR, and its TCRdb copy is limited to in-frame clones, with some not included. That table furnishes V, J and clone size, whereas the DNA furnished D and trimming. The sample lists 150,000 to 200,000 clones; about 77% were seen once. As for the donors, each was a healthy bone marrow donor. As to this clone: What it binds is not known.

Sequenced input: PBMCs. The source of this sequence is a male donor in good health and CMV-seropositive.

The CDR3 DNA reads as TGTGCCAGCAGTTTGGATAACGGGGAGACCCAGTACTTC. Protein: CASSLDNGETQYF. This chain links TRBV27 with TRBJ2-5; the D is unclear. Germline-derived CDR1 and CDR2 are MNHEY and SMNVEV (reference sequence). V was clipped by 3 bases and J by 5 bases, with 10 bases between them. The CDR3 is 13 amino acids.